Listed below are T cell receptor beta chains from one sample, sequenced in a study of OX40 agonist ivuxolimab in advanced cancers. TCRdb's copy holds only in-frame clones and misses some; the assay was immunoSEQ multiplex PCR. This sample carries over 30,000 clones, roughly 80% of them seen once, and the ten largest clones take around 2.5%. Specimen: CD4+ or CD8+ T cells sorted from blood, collected in a trial of the OX40 agonist ivuxolimab. Every receptor here comes from an adult with an advanced solid tumor such as melanoma, head and neck, liver or kidney cancer. The CDR3 runs from the conserved cysteine through the conserved F or W. The D gene is left open where the match is weak. The size of a clone is reported for some rows only, either as once, few or many, or as a class for expanded clones.

size | length | J | D | V | DNA | CDR3
NA | 12 | TRBJ2-7 | NA | TRBV7-8 | TGTGCCAGCAGCTTAGTTGCCTACGAGCAGTACTTC | CASSLVAYEQYF
NA | 14 | TRBJ2-1 | NA | TRBV6-1 | TGTGCCGTCCGAGGGACATCCTCCTACAATGAGCAGTTCTTC | CAVRGTSSYNEQFF
NA | 12 | TRBJ1-3 | NA | TRBV9 | TGTGCCAGCAGCGGAAGTCGGGGAACAGTATATTTT | CASSGSRGTVYF
NA | 14 | TRBJ2-7 | TRBD1 | TRBV15 | TGTGCCACCAGCATTCGGACAGGGGCCTACGAGCAGTACTTC | CATSIRTGAYEQYF
NA | 15 | TRBJ2-5 | NA | TRBV7-3 | TGTGCCAGCAGCCGCTCCGGGACCCAAGGGGAGACCCAGTACTTC | CASSRSGTQGETQYF
NA | 14 | TRBJ1-2 | NA | TRBV7-9 | TGTGCCAGCAGCTTAGGGGTAGATAACTATGGCTACACCTTC | CASSLGVDNYGYTF
NA | 15 | TRBJ2-1 | TRBD2 | TRBV15 | TGTGCCACCTCGAAAGCGGGGGGTGCCTACAATGAGCAGTTCTTC | CATSKAGGAYNEQFF
NA | 16 | TRBJ2-3 | NA | TRBV28 | TGTGCCAGCAGTTTCGTAGAGAGGCTAGCGAAAGATACGCAGTATTTT | CASSFVERLAKDTQYF
NA | 14 | TRBJ2-3 | TRBD2 | TRBV18 | TGTGCCAGCTCACCCGGGGCTAGCGGGGATACGCAGTATTTT | CASSPGASGDTQYF
NA | 18 | TRBJ1-2 | NA | TRBV5-6 | TGTGCCAGCAGCTTGGGCGGAGTATCGACAGTATTTTCCTATGGCTACACCTTC | CASSLGGVSTVFSYGYTF
NA | 16 | TRBJ2-1 | TRBD2 | TRBV4-2 | TGTGCCAGCAGCCAAGAGGAGGGCGGGAGTAATGGTGAGCAGTTCTTC | CASSQEEGGSNGEQFF
NA | 15 | TRBJ2-2 | TRBD1 | TRBV5-1 | TGCGCCAGCAGCTTGAGGACAGGGGTTCCCGGGGAGCTGTTTTTT | CASSLRTGVPGELFF
NA | 18 | TRBJ2-7 | NA | TRBV7-9 | TGTGCCAGCAACTTTTTCCCCCAATCTAGTGGTGGGAGAACCGAGCAGTACTTC | CASNFFPQSSGGRTEQYF
NA | 15 | TRBJ1-2 | NA | TRBV27 | TGTGCCAGCAGTGGGGTCGATACCTTCGGCTATGGCTACACCTTC | CASSGVDTFGYGYTF
NA | 14 | TRBJ1-3 | NA | TRBV5-8 | TGTGCCAGCACGTACGGGGTATCTGGAAACACCATATATTTT | CASTYGVSGNTIYF
NA | 16 | TRBJ2-1 | TRBD2 | TRBV5-5 | TGTGCCAGCAGCTTGAATGTCGCGGGGGGGCTCAATGAGCAGTTCTTC | CASSLNVAGGLNEQFF
NA | 14 | TRBJ2-7 | TRBD1 | TRBV5-1 | TGCGCCAGCAGCTTGAACATTCCGGGACAGGGAGGTCACTTC | CASSLNIPGQGGHF
NA | 14 | TRBJ1-6 | TRBD1 | TRBV28 | TGTGCCAGCAGCCTTGGAGGGGGCAGGTCACCCCTCCACTTT | CASSLGGGRSPLHF
few | 15 | TRBJ1-6 | TRBD1 | TRBV7-8 | TGTGCCAGCAGCTCCCAACAGGGGGCACATTCACCCCTCCACTTT | CASSSQQGAHSPLHF
NA | 15 | TRBJ2-1 | NA | TRBV2 | TGTGCCAGCAGCGGGACCCGCGGCTCCTACAATGAGCAGTTCTTC | CASSGTRGSYNEQFF
NA | 11 | TRBJ2-3 | NA | TRBV30 | TGTGCCTCTAAGATGAAGCATACGCAGTATTTT | CASKMKHTQYF
NA | 13 | TRBJ2-1 | NA | TRBV5-1 | TGCGCCAGCAGCTTGGGCCCAAACAATGAGCAGTTCTTC | CASSLGPNNEQFF
NA | 14 | TRBJ2-7 | NA | TRBV6-5 | TGTGCCAGCAGTTACCACGGACTAAGCTACGAGCAGTACTTC | CASSYHGLSYEQYF
few | 14 | TRBJ1-5 | NA | TRBV10-3 | TGTGCCATCAGTGCCCGGGACACTAATCAGCCCCAGCATTTT | CAISARDTNQPQHF
NA | 19 | TRBJ2-1 | TRBD1 | TRBV7-9 | TGTGCCAGCAGCCGGGACAGGGGGAGAGGCGGGCCTCCTGGCAATGAGCAGTTCTTC | CASSRDRGRGGPPGNEQFF
NA | 13 | TRBJ2-1 | NA | TRBV7-2 | TGTGCCAGCAGCCCGGGACGGATCAATGAGCAGTTCTTC | CASSPGRINEQFF
NA | 11 | TRBJ2-5 | NA | TRBV20-1 | TGCAGTGCTAGGACTTCCGAGACCCAGTACTTC | CSARTSETQYF
NA | 13 | TRBJ2-5 | NA | TRBV5-6 | TGTGCCAGCAGCTTCGACTCCACAATGACCCAGTACTTC | CASSFDSTMTQYF
once | 14 | TRBJ1-3 | NA | TRBV10-3 | TGTGCCATCAGTGAGGGGAATACTGGAAACACCATATATTTT | CAISEGNTGNTIYF
NA | 16 | TRBJ2-1 | NA | TRBV11-2 | TGTGCCAGCAGCTTAGACCCATCCCCCCAGAAAAATGAGCAGTTCTTC | CASSLDPSPQKNEQFF
NA | 11 | TRBJ1-2 | NA | TRBV6-5 | TGTGCCAGCAGGCAAAGCTATGGCTACACCTTC | CASRQSYGYTF
NA | 13 | TRBJ1-1 | NA | TRBV27 | TGTGCCAGCAGTTTCGAGGGCCCTCTGAATGCTTTCTTT | CASSFEGPLNAFF
NA | 14 | TRBJ1-4 | NA | TRBV5-1 | TGCGCCAGCAGTATACAGGGCTCAAATGAAAAACTGTTTTTT | CASSIQGSNEKLFF
NA | 15 | TRBJ2-7 | TRBD2 | TRBV18 | TGTGCCAGCTCAACCGGGACTAGCGGAACCTACGAGCAGTACTTC | CASSTGTSGTYEQYF
NA | 12 | TRBJ2-1 | NA | TRBV2 | TGTGCCAGCAGTAGGCTCGGGGAGAGGCAGTTCTTC | CASSRLGERQFF
NA | 14 | TRBJ2-1 | TRBD2 | TRBV5-1 | TGCGCCAGCAGCTTGGCTAGCGGGAGTACTGAGCAGTTCTTC | CASSLASGSTEQFF
NA | 14 | TRBJ1-1 | TRBD1 | TRBV7-2 | TGTGCCAGCAGCTGGACAGGGTTGAACACTGAAGCTTTCTTT | CASSWTGLNTEAFF
NA | 15 | TRBJ1-6 | NA | TRBV6-4 | TGTGCCAGCAGTGACTCGGGGTCAGTAGATTCACCCCTCCACTTT | CASSDSGSVDSPLHF
NA | 15 | TRBJ2-5 | NA | TRBV10-3 | TGTGCCATCAGTGAGTCGGCCGGGCAGGGCGAGACCCAGTACTTC | CAISESAGQGETQYF
once | 13 | TRBJ1-1 | TRBD1 | TRBV6-1 | TGTGCCAGCGACAGGGGGTTGAACACTGAAGCTTTCTTT | CASDRGLNTEAFF
NA | 15 | TRBJ2-7 | TRBD2 | TRBV7-8 | TGTGCCAGCAGCTTAGCCAGCGGGGGGCCCTACGAGCAGTACTTC | CASSLASGGPYEQYF
NA | 15 | TRBJ1-5 | NA | TRBV6-5 | TGTGCCAGCAGTCGGGCAGCCTATAGCAATCAGCCCCAGCATTTT | CASSRAAYSNQPQHF
NA | 13 | TRBJ1-5 | NA | TRBV19 | TGTGCCAGTAGTATAGAGACCAATCAGCCCCAGCATTTT | CASSIETNQPQHF
NA | 14 | TRBJ2-3 | TRBD2 | TRBV11-2 | TGTGCCAGCAGCTTAGGGACTAGCATGGATACGCAGTATTTT | CASSLGTSMDTQYF
NA | 15 | TRBJ1-1 | TRBD1 | TRBV19 | TGTGCCAGTAATCTACCGGGACAGGGAATCACTGAAGCTTTCTTT | CASNLPGQGITEAFF
NA | 15 | TRBJ1-4 | TRBD1 | TRBV7-9 | TGTGCCAGCAGCCTCGGGACAGGAATTAATGAAAAACTGTTTTTT | CASSLGTGINEKLFF
NA | 11 | TRBJ2-1 | NA | TRBV10-3 | TGTGCCATAGAGACAGGAAATGAGCAGTTCTTC | CAIETGNEQFF
NA | 15 | TRBJ1-2 | NA | TRBV18 | TGTGCCAGCTCACCAGGGAGAGGGGGAGCCTATGGCTACACCTTC | CASSPGRGGAYGYTF
NA | 16 | TRBJ1-5 | TRBD1 | TRBV5-5 | TGTGCCAGCAGCTGGGGTACCCCGGGACAGAATCAGCCCCAGCATTTT | CASSWGTPGQNQPQHF
NA | 14 | TRBJ2-7 | TRBD2 | TRBV6-5 | TGTGCCAGCAGTTCAGCGGGAGGGCCCTACGAGCAGTACTTC | CASSSAGGPYEQYF
NA | 15 | TRBJ2-7 | TRBD2 | TRBV6-5 | TGTGCCAGCAGTTACTGGGGGGGAAGGTGGTACGAGCAGTACTTC | CASSYWGGRWYEQYF
NA | 16 | TRBJ2-3 | TRBD2 | TRBV2 | TGTGCCAGCAGTGTCCAAGGTAGCGGGAACTCTGATACGCAGTATTTT | CASSVQGSGNSDTQYF